The 27 T cell receptor beta chains reported below all come from one sample, sequenced in a study of T-cell memory formation after mild COVID-19. One entry per CDR3 protein results from TCRdb running MiXCR on the 5' RACE reads. The profile covers about 610,000 distinct CDR3 sequences, with approximately 15% appearing a single time and about 7.4% taken by the ten largest. The sequenced sample consisted of PBMCs or a T cell subset sorted from them (not recorded which). The receptor source for this set is an adult woman who had mild COVID-19 (a few samples of this study predate the infection). Cell type and time point are not known.

The V call is TRBV5-1, the J call TRBJ2-1; D tentatively fits TRBD1 or TRBD2 (5 bases each). Trimming stripped 2 bases from V and 2 bases from J, with 11 bases between. This CDR3 is built from 15 residues. The germline gives CDR1 SGHRS, CDR2 YFSETQ. The CDR3 sequence is CASSFGTLTYNEQFF. DNA for the CDR3: TGCGCCAGCAGCTTCGGGACGCTTACCTACAATGAGCAGTTCTTC.

The J gene is TRBJ2-7, the V gene TRBV5-5; unclear D gene. Trimming cost V 5 bases and J 0 bases, with 12 bases left between them. CDR3 length: 14 amino acids. The V gene's germline CDR1 is SGHKS and CDR2 YYEKEE (reference sequence). As DNA, the CDR3 is TGTGCCAGCAGTCCCTCCCGGCCCTCCTACGAGCAGTACTTC. It translates to CASSPSRPSYEQYF.

The rearrangement links TRBV28 to TRBJ1-5; 9 bases are shared with TRBD1. After removal of 5 bases from V and 4 bases from J, the junction contained 6 bases not matched to a gene. This CDR3 has 15 amino acids. From germline, CDR1 is MDHEN and CDR2 SYDVKM. The CDR3 loop is CASSNTGGYNQPQHF. The DNA for the CDR3 is TGTGCCAGCAGTAACACAGGGGGCTATAATCAGCCCCAGCATTTT.

The chain has TRBV29-1 and TRBJ2-1; 9 nucleotides line up with TRBD1. The V gene's germline CDR1 is SQVTM and CDR2 ANQGSEA. Trimming removed 5 bases from V and 12 bases from J; junction bases left unmatched: 11. The CDR3 loop spans 13 amino acids. The CDR3 nucleotides are TGCAGCGTTTTAGACTTAACAGGGGGCGGGCAGTTCTTC. This translates into CSVLDLTGGGQFF.

This clonotype was counted a few times. The V and J genes are TRBV27 and TRBJ2-7; 7 bases agree with TRBD1. This CDR3 has 14 amino acids. With V trimmed by 6 bases and J by 1 base, 6 bases remained unmatched. Germline V lookup: CDR1 MNHEY, CDR2 SMNVEV (reference sequence). CDR3 DNA: TGTGCCAGCAGCATAGACAGGGCTTCCTACGAGCAGTACTTC. The encoded protein is CASSIDRASYEQYF.

Only a few counts were recorded for this clonotype. The CDR3 DNA sequence: TGTGCCAGCAGCTACCCGAAGACAGACTACCAAGAGACCCAGTACTTC. This codes for CASSYPKTDYQETQYF. The rearrangement joins TRBV7-9 to TRBJ2-5; tentatively, D is TRBD1 (5 bases). CDR1 and CDR2 from the germline V gene are SEHNR and FQNEAQ (reference sequence). The CDR3 length is 16 residues. V gave up 4 bases and J gave up 0 bases, with 15 bases separating them.

This clonotype has more than one count but fewer than ten. J is TRBJ1-5 and V is TRBV5-1; tentatively, D is TRBD1 (6 bases). Germline-derived CDR1 and CDR2 are SGHRS and YFSETQ. The V and J ends lost 1 base and 3 bases respectively, with 17 bases between them. This CDR3 region has 17 residues. This chain's CDR3 is CASSLFPAGDFNQPQHF. The CDR3 region has the DNA TGCGCCAGCAGCTTGTTCCCCGCAGGGGATTTCAATCAGCCCCAGCATTTT.

Concerning this clonotype: One end of the junction varies from germline; a read error may be responsible. V and J are TRBV9 and TRBJ2-3; D is perhaps TRBD2 (6 bases). The CDR3 covers 14 residues. From germline, CDR1 is SGDLS and CDR2 YYNGEE. The CDR3: CASSEAGSKDTQYF. The DNA of the CDR3 is TGTGCCAGCAGCGAAGCGGGTAGCAAAGATACGCAGTATTTT.

This clonotype was detected a few times. This chain joins TRBV20-1 and TRBJ2-7, with TRBD1 matching 9 bases. Germline V CDR1 and CDR2: DFQATT, SNEGSKA (reference sequence). V trimming: 3 bases; J trimming: 0 bases; junction bases outside the gene matches: 9. The CDR3 length is 16 residues. CDR3 in amino acids: CSARGQGDRGSYEQYF. CDR3 DNA sequence: TGCAGTGCTAGGGGACAGGGTGACAGGGGCTCCTACGAGCAGTACTTC.

The V call is TRBV7-9, the J call TRBJ2-3; 10 nucleotides agree with TRBD2. There are 16 residues in the CDR3. The junction had 9 bases not matched to a gene; V was cut back by 6 bases and J by 3 bases. Germline assignment: CDR1 SEHNR and CDR2 FQNEAQ (reference sequence). This chain's CDR3 is CASRPPSGGATDTQYF. The CDR3 bases are TGTGCCAGCAGGCCACCGAGCGGGGGGGCTACAGATACGCAGTATTTT. The full variable domain, in which reference TRBV7-9 and TRBJ2-3 provide the parts outside the CDR3, is DTGVSQNPRHKITKRGQNVTFRCDPISEHNRLYWYRQTLGQGPEFLTYFQNEAQLEKSRLLSDRFSAERPKGSFSTLEIQRTEQGDSAMYLCASRPPSGGATDTQYFGPGTRLTVL.

The V gene is TRBV4-1, the J gene TRBJ1-4, with 7 bases aligning to TRBD1. The junction had 5 bases not matched to a gene; V was cut back by 1 base and J by 0 bases. Germline CDR1 and CDR2: MGHRA and YSYEKL. There are 17 residues in the CDR3. Here the CDR3 DNA reads TGCGCCAGCAGCCAAGGCCCCAGGGGGGCAACTAATGAAAAACTGTTTTTT. It encodes CASSQGPRGATNEKLFF.

The chain employs TRBV7-2 and TRBJ1-1; the D is unclear. The length of the CDR3 is 14 residues. In germline, CDR1 is SGHTA, CDR2 FQGNSA. The V end was cut by 5 bases, the J end by 0 bases, with 10 bases between. Here the CDR3 reads CASSPQSVNTEAFF. CDR3 nucleotides: TGTGCCAGCAGCCCTCAGTCAGTGAACACTGAAGCTTTCTTT.

This clonotype was seen a single time. The chain has TRBV2 and TRBJ1-5; TRBD1 is a possible D gene (5 bases). CDR1 and CDR2 from the germline V gene are SNHLY and FYNNEI. The CDR3 totals 14 residues. Trimming cost V 1 base and J 5 bases, with 9 bases left between them. The CDR3 sequence is CASSEGGRDQPQHF. CDR3 in DNA: TGTGCCAGCAGTGAAGGGGGCAGGGATCAGCCCCAGCATTTT.

The V gene is TRBV7-2, the J gene TRBJ2-1; possible D gene TRBD2, 6 bases. V was pared by 5 bases and J by 0 bases, with 11 bases between. This CDR3 has 15 residues. CDR1 and CDR2 (germline): SGHTA, FQGNSA. Here the CDR3 DNA reads TGTGCCAGCAGCATCGCGGGGAACTCCTACAATGAGCAGTTCTTC. This sequence encodes CASSIAGNSYNEQFF.

This clonotype was seen only a few times. The J gene is TRBJ2-7, the V gene TRBV19, with 8 bases aligning to TRBD1. The CDR3 has 16 residues. With V trimmed by 5 bases and J by 4 bases, 13 bases remained unmatched. The germline V gene has CDR1 LNHDA and CDR2 SQIVND (reference sequence). The CDR3 nucleotides are TGTGCCAGTAGTCCTCGCGATGGGACAGGAAGATACGAGCAGTACTTC. It codes for CASSPRDGTGRYEQYF.

The chain couples TRBV24-1 to TRBJ2-1, with 8 positions matching TRBD1. Losses at the gene ends were 4 bases for V and 8 bases for J; bases not matched to a gene: 9. Germline CDR1 is KGHDR and CDR2 is SFDVKD. CDR3 length equals 15 residues. CDR3 in DNA: TGTGCCACCAGTGAAGGCCAGGGGGCTGTGGATGAGCAGTTCTTC. It encodes CATSEGQGAVDEQFF.

This clonotype was detected a few times. The chain combines TRBV24-1 with TRBJ2-3; 7 nucleotides line up with TRBD2. Germline V gives CDR1 KGHDR, CDR2 SFDVKD. The trim removed 9 bases at V and 3 bases at J, leaving 8 bases unmatched. This CDR3 is built from 14 residues. This chain's CDR3 is CATSRREWTDTQYF. Here the CDR3 DNA reads TGTGCCACCTCGAGGCGGGAGTGGACAGATACGCAGTATTTT.

The chain is built from TRBV5-6 and TRBJ2-1; D is perhaps TRBD1 (6 bases). Trimming took 4 bases from V and 9 from J, leaving 14 bases between them. Germline CDR1 reads SGHDT; CDR2 reads YYEEEE. This CDR3 spans 13 amino acids. Here the CDR3 DNA reads TGTGCCAGCAGCACAGCAGGGGTAGGTGAGCAGTTCTTC. Its translation: CASSTAGVGEQFF.

This clonotype was observed a handful of times. CDR3: CASSLDGTGKYYGYTF. The CDR3 DNA reads as TGTGCCAGCAGTTTAGACGGGACAGGGAAATACTATGGCTACACCTTC. The chain is built from TRBV12-3 or TRBV12-4 and TRBJ1-2, with 9 bases that match TRBD1. The CDR3 extends over 16 amino acids. J was trimmed by 3 bases and V by 1 base; bases with no gene match: 6.

This chain links TRBV7-2 with TRBJ2-7; the match to TRBD2 covers 7 bases. V was pared by 2 bases and J by 0 bases, with 4 bases of the junction left unmatched. The CDR3 sequence is 15 residues long. Germline CDR1 and CDR2: SGHTA and FQGNSA. In DNA form, the CDR3 reads TGTGCCAGCAGCTTATTCGGCGGGAGCTCCTACGAGCAGTACTTC. It is translated as CASSLFGGSSYEQYF.

V usage is TRBV5-1 and J usage is TRBJ1-4; possibly TRBD1 for D (6 bases). There are 14 residues in the CDR3. CDR1 and CDR2 from the germline V gene are SGHRS and YFSETQ. Trimming left V 5 bases short and J 4 bases short, with 12 bases between. CDR3 sequence: CASSTGQINEKLFF. The CDR3 nucleotides read TGCGCCAGCAGTACCGGACAGATTAATGAAAAACTGTTTTTT. Together with reference TRBV5-1 and TRBJ1-4, the CDR3 gives the full variable domain: KAGVTQTPRYLIKTRGQQVTLSCSPISGHRSVSWYQQTPGQGLQFLFEYFSETQRNKGNFPGRFSGRQFSNSRSEMNVSTLELGDSALYLCASSTGQINEKLFFGSGTQLSVL.

This chain joins TRBV30 and TRBJ2-4; no reliable D call. CDR3 size: 14 residues. With 3 bases removed from V and 2 bases from J, the gap between germline ends came to 11 bases. Germline V gene data show CDR1 as GTSNPN and CDR2 as SVGIG (reference sequence). The CDR3 region is CAWRGIEPKNIQYF. The DNA of the CDR3 is TGTGCCTGGAGGGGGATAGAGCCCAAAAACATTCAGTACTTC.

J is TRBJ1-2 and V is TRBV12-3 or TRBV12-4; 7 nucleotides line up with TRBD1. This CDR3 is built from 14 residues. V lost 5 bases and J lost 6; bases outside the gene matches: 9. The CDR3 bases are TGTGCCAGCAGTGCAGCAGGGACAGATAATGGCTACACCTTC. It encodes CASSAAGTDNGYTF.

This chain links TRBV11-2 with TRBJ1-2, with a possible D match to TRBD1 (6 bases). Deletions cut 0 bases from V and 4 bases from J, with 12 bases between. The CDR3 spans 15 residues. Germline V gene lookup returns CDR1 SGHAT and CDR2 FQNNGV. Here the CDR3 DNA reads TGTGCCAGCAGCTTAGAACAGGGTTACGGCTATGGCTACACCTTC. Encoded protein: CASSLEQGYGYGYTF.

This clonotype was counted a few times. The CDR3 nucleotides read TGCGCCAGCAGCTTCCGGGACAGGGCTGGCGAGCAGTACTTC. It translates to CASSFRDRAGEQYF. This chain joins TRBV5-1 and TRBJ2-7; the match to TRBD1 covers 9 bases. CDR1 is SGHRS, CDR2 YFSETQ, per germline. Germline trimming cut 2 bases from V and 6 bases from J; bases unmatched to any gene: 6. CDR3 size: 14 residues.

CDR3 in amino acids: CSASLGQGAETQYF. In DNA form, the CDR3 reads TGCAGTGCTAGCCTTGGACAGGGGGCAGAGACCCAGTACTTC. The chain employs TRBV20-1 and TRBJ2-5, with 11 positions matching TRBD1. V shed 3 bases and J 4 bases; nucleotides not matched to a gene: 4. This CDR3 comprises 14 residues. CDR1 DFQATT and CDR2 SNEGSKA come from the germline V gene (reference sequence).

A few counts support this clonotype. J is TRBJ2-1 and V is TRBV18; 9 bases align to TRBD2. With V trimmed by 4 bases and J by 6 bases, 10 bases remained unmatched. The germline V gene has CDR1 KGHSH and CDR2 LQKENI. There are 16 residues in the CDR3. The CDR3 here is CASSHPPGLAFNEQFF. The CDR3 coding sequence is TGTGCCAGCTCACACCCGCCGGGACTAGCCTTCAATGAGCAGTTCTTC.